The T cell receptor beta chain under discussion was sequenced for a study of T-cell memory formation after mild COVID-19. About the study: TCR clustering was largely donor specific.

The CDR3 totals 17 residues. The V gene's germline CDR1 is SSHAT and CDR2 FNYEAQ (reference sequence). Study findings and constraints: CD8+ contracting clones occupied EMRA, while CD4+ ones occupied mainly CM and EM. Whereas later expanders leaned CD4+, clones contracting day 15 to 85 showed a balanced CD4/CD8 makeup. Researchers could not confirm that second-wave clones peaking on day 37 targeted SARS-CoV-2.

Ten or more counts support this clonotype. Antigen unknown. One junction end disagrees with the germline gene, perhaps due to a read error. TCRdb re-analysed the 5' RACE reads in MiXCR, keeping a single row per CDR3 protein. The sample consists of 300,000 or so distinct CDR3 sequences, roughly 16% of them appearing once. The sequence derives from a man aged 18 to 30 who had mild COVID-19 (a few samples of this study predate the infection). Cell type and time point are not known. The V call is TRBV7-7, the J call TRBJ2-1; 12 bases line up with TRBD2. The specimen sequenced was PBMCs or a T cell subset sorted from them (not recorded which). The CDR3, as DNA: TGTGCTAGCAGCCCCGAGCTGTTACTAGCGGGGGGCCCTGAGCAGTTCTTC. Its translation: CASSPELLLAGGPEQFF.